This TCR beta chain was captured in a study of cytomegalovirus exposure and HLA in healthy donors. Assay used: immunoSEQ multiplex PCR; TCRdb lists only in-frame clones, some missing. Among around 220,000 clones listed, roughly 88% were seen once. Germline V gene data show CDR1 as SGHRS and CDR2 as YFSETQ. V shed 5 bases and J 0 bases; nucleotides not matched to a gene: 5. The CDR3 has 14 residues. Comments on this clone: Its specificity is not known.

Separate from the roughly 700-subject first cohort was the 120-subject validation cohort, to which the donors belonged. Overall study results and limits: Overall, roughly 170 TCR beta chains were annotated as cytomegalovirus-associated. CMV antigen specificity of a few CMV-associated chains was confirmed in vitro.

The receptor comes from a woman aged 25 to 39 in good health and CMV-seropositive. Source material: PBMCs. The chain employs TRBV5-1 and TRBJ2-7, with 7 bases lining up with TRBD1. The CDR3 nucleotides read TGCGCCAGCAGAGAACAGGGGCCCTCCTACGAGCAGTACTTC. Its protein is CASREQGPSYEQYF. Full variable domain (remainder filled in from reference TRBV5-1 and TRBJ2-7): KAGVTQTPRYLIKTRGQQVTLSCSPISGHRSVSWYQQTPGQGLQFLFEYFSETQRNKGNFPGRFSGRQFSNSRSEMNVSTLELGDSALYLCASREQGPSYEQYFGPGTRLTVT.